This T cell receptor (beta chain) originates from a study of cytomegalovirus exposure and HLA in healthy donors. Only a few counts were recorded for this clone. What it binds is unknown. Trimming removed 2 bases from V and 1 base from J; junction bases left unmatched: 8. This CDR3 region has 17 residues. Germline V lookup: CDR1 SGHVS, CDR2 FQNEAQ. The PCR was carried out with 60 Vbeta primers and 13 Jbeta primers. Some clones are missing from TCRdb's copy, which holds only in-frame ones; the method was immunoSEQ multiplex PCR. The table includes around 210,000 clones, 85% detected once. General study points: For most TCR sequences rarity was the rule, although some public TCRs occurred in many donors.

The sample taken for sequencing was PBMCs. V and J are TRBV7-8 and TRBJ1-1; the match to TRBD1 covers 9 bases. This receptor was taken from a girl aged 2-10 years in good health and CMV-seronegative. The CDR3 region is CASSLLWTGARNTEAFF. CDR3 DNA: TGTGCCAGCAGCTTATTGTGGACAGGGGCGAGGAACACTGAAGCTTTCTTT.